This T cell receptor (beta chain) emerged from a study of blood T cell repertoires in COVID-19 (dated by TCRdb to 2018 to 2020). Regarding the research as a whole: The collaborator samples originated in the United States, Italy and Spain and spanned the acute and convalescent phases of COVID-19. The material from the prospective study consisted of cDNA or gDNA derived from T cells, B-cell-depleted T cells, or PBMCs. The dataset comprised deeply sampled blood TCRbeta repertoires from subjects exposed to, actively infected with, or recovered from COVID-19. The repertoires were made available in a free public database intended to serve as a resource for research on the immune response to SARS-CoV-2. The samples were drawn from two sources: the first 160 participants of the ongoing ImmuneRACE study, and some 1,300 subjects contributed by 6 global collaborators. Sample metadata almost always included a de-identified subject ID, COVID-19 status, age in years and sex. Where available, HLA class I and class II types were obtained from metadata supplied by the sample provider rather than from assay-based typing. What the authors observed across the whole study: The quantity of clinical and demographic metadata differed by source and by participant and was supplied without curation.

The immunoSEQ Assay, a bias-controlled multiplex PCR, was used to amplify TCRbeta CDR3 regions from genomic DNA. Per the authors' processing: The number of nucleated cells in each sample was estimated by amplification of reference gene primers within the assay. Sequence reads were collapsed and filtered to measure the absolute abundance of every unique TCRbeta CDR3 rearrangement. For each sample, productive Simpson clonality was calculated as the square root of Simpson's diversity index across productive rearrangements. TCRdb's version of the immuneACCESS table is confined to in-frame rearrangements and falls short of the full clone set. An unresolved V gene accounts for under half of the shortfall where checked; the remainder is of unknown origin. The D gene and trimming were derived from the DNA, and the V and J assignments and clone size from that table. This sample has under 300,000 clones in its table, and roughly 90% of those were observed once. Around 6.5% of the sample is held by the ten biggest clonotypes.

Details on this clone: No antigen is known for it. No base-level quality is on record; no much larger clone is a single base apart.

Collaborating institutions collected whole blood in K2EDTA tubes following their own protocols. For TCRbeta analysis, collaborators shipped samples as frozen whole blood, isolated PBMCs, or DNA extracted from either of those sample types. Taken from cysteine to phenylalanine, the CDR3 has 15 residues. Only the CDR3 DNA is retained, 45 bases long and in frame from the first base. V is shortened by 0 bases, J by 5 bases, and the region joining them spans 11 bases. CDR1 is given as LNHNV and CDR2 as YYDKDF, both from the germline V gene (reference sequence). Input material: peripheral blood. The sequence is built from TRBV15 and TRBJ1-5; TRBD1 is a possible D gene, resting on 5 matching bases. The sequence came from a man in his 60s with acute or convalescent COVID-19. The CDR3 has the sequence CATSRDRGDHQPQHF. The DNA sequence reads TGTGCCACCAGCAGAGACCGGGGGGATCATCAGCCCCAGCATTTT.